This T cell receptor beta chain was found in a study of shared clonotypes between healthy human individuals. General observations from the study: As a rule, naive subsets had a larger estimated richness than memory subsets.

On this clone: Its specificity is not known.

CDR3 length: 17 amino acids. The J segment lost 2 bases and the V segment lost 0 bases, leaving 8 bases of the junction unmatched. Germline CDR1 reads SGDLS; CDR2 reads YYNGEE. TCRdb keeps only in-frame clones here, not all; method: immunoSEQ multiplex PCR. Of over a million clones in the sample, roughly 96% were seen once. This receptor was obtained from a man aged 25 to 40 in good health. The rearrangement uses TRBV9 and TRBJ2-1, with 7 bases matching TRBD2. Material for sequencing was naive CD4+ T cells sorted from blood. Described subset: CD45RA+ positively selected. The CDR3 loop is CASSVEAWEGPYNEQFF. In DNA form, the CDR3 reads TGTGCCAGCAGCGTAGAGGCATGGGAGGGGCCCTACAATGAGCAGTTCTTC.